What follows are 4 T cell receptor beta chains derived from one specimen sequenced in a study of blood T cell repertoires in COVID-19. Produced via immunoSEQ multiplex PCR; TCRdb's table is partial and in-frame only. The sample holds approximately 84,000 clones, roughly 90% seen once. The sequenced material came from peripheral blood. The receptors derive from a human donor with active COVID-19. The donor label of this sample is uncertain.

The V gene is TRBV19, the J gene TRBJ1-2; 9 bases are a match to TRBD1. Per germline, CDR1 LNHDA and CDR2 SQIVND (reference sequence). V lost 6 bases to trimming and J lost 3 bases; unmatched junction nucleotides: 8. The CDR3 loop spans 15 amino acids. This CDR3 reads CASSEGQGAYYGYTF. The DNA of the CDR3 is TGTGCCAGTAGCGAGGGACAGGGAGCTTACTATGGCTACACCTTC.

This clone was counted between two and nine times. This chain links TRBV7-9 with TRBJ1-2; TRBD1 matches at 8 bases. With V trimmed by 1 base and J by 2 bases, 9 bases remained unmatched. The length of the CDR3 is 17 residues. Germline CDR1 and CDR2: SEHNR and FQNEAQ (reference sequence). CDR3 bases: TGTGCCAGCAGCTTAGAGGTCTGGACAGGGATCAACTATGGCTACACCTTC. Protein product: CASSLEVWTGINYGYTF.

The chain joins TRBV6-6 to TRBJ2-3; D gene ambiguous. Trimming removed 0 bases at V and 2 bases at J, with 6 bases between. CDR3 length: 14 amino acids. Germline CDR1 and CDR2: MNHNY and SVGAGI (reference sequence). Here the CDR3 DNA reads TGTGCCAGCAGTTACTCCTTTTTCACAGATACGCAGTATTTT. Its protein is CASSYSFFTDTQYF.

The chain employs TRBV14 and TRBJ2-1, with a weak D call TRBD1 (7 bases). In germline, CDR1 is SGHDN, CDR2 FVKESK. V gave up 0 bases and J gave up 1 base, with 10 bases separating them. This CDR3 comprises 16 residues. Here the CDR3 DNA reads TGTGCCAGCAGCCAAGATCAGGGGGGATCCTACAATGAGCAGTTCTTC. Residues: CASSQDQGGSYNEQFF.